One sample yielded the 25 T cell receptor beta chains listed below, sequenced in a study of blood T cell repertoires in COVID-19. Method: immunoSEQ multiplex PCR; TCRdb's copy keeps in-frame clones and lacks some. Here the sample spans approximately 470,000 clones, around 87% being singletons. The specimen sequenced was PBMCs or T cells enriched from blood (not recorded which). These receptors originate from a woman younger than 30 who had recovered from COVID-19.

To note about this clone: The same CDR3 can be traced to other DNA sequences in this sample. V gene TRBV28 combines with J gene TRBJ1-1; the D is unclear. Germline CDR1 and CDR2: MDHEN and SYDVKM. V was trimmed by 5 bases and J by 5 bases, leaving 9 bases between them. The CDR3 loop spans 12 amino acids. The CDR3 here is CASSPRGTEAFF. As DNA, the CDR3 is TGTGCCAGCAGTCCCCGAGGTACTGAAGCTTTCTTT.

There are a few counts of this clone. V and J are TRBV4-1 and TRBJ1-4, with 8 bases lining up with TRBD1. Germline CDR1 reads MGHRA; CDR2 reads YSYEKL. This CDR3 is built from 14 residues. Germline trimming cut 6 bases from V and 9 bases from J; bases unmatched to any gene: 9. The CDR3 nucleotides are TGCGCCAGCAGGTCCCCGGGACAGGAACAAAAACTGTTTTTT. Translating gives CASRSPGQEQKLFF.

This clone has a single count. This chain links TRBV6-4 with TRBJ1-1, with D unclear. This CDR3 comprises 13 residues. V lost 5 bases and J lost 2, with 9 bases in between. The germline V gene encodes CDR1 MRHNA and CDR2 SNTAGT. In DNA, the CDR3 is TGTGCCAGCAGTTCGACACCTAACACTGAAGCTTTCTTT. Translating it yields CASSSTPNTEAFF.

V usage is TRBV6-5 and J usage is TRBJ2-4; 7 positions agree with TRBD1. The V and J ends lost 4 bases and 1 base, in that order; junction bases with no gene match: 4. CDR1 and CDR2 from the germline V gene are MNHEY and SVGAGI. The CDR3 is 15 residues long. The CDR3 protein is CASSSQGDAKNIQYF. CDR3 DNA: TGTGCCAGCAGTTCCCAGGGGGACGCCAAAAACATTCAGTACTTC.

The V call is TRBV7-2, the J call TRBJ2-2, with 9 nucleotides matching TRBD1. Germline lookup yields CDR1 SGHTA and CDR2 FQGNSA. Trimming at V came to 2 bases and at J to 3 bases, leaving 4 bases not matched to a gene. The length of the CDR3 is 16 residues. As DNA, the CDR3 is TGTGCCAGCAGCTTACTAAGGACAGGGGACACCGGGGAGCTGTTTTTT. Translating gives CASSLLRTGDTGELFF.

V and J are TRBV10-3 and TRBJ2-5, with D unresolved. The CDR3 contains 14 residues. CDR1 ENHRY and CDR2 SYGVKD come from the germline V gene. V lost 3 bases, J lost 5 bases, and 13 bases lay in between. CDR3 loop: CAISEFQAGETQYF. The CDR3 DNA is TGTGCCATCAGTGAATTCCAAGCCGGGGAGACCCAGTACTTC.

In DNA, the CDR3 is TGTGCCAGCTTAAGAGGGTTCTCCATTAATTCACCCCTCCACTTT. This gives the protein CASLRGFSINSPLHF. V and J are TRBV6-5 and TRBJ1-6; no definite D call. The V and J ends lost 8 bases and 6 bases respectively, with 17 bases between them. The CDR3 is 15 amino acids. The germline V gene has CDR1 MNHEY and CDR2 SVGAGI.

The V gene is TRBV5-4, the J gene TRBJ1-1, with a possible D match to TRBD1 (5 bases). CDR1 SGHNT and CDR2 YYREEE come from the germline V gene (reference sequence). V lost 5 bases, J lost 3 bases, and 23 bases lay in between. This CDR3 contains 17 residues. Here the CDR3 reads CASRGKAGIIVDTEAFF. The CDR3 DNA reads TGTGCCAGCAGAGGGAAGGCAGGGATCATCGTGGACACTGAAGCTTTCTTT.

V usage is TRBV2 and J usage is TRBJ2-5; 7 positions match TRBD2. V lost 5 bases, J lost 2 bases, and 8 bases stayed unmatched. This CDR3 is built from 15 residues. In germline, CDR1 is SNHLY, CDR2 FYNNEI. The CDR3 region is CASSTVTGGQETQYF. CDR3 DNA sequence: TGTGCCAGCAGTACAGTAACGGGGGGACAAGAGACCCAGTACTTC.

The chain has TRBV19 and TRBJ1-1; no reliable D call. Germline CDR1 is LNHDA and CDR2 is SQIVND (reference sequence). The ends were cut back, 7 bases at V and 4 bases at J, with 13 bases in the middle. The CDR3 consists of 13 residues. The CDR3 is CASKEGGGTEAFF. CDR3 nucleotides: TGTGCCAGTAAGGAGGGTGGAGGCACTGAAGCTTTCTTT.

The chain combines TRBV20-1 with TRBJ1-1; 9 nucleotides agree with TRBD1. Trimming removed 6 bases from V and 10 bases from J; junction bases left unmatched: 6. Germline CDR1 and CDR2: DFQATT and SNEGSKA (reference sequence). The CDR3 covers 11 residues. In DNA, the CDR3 is TGCAGTGCGGGGGGACAGGGAGGAGCTTTCTTT. It codes for CSAGGQGGAFF.

The genes are TRBV12-2 and TRBJ2-3; the table assigns TRBD2, which was not confirmed against the DNA. TRBV12-2 is reported as a pseudogene. The CDR3 loop spans 13 amino acids. Here the CDR3 reads CASIGGGADTQYF. CDR3 bases: TGTGCAAGTATCGGCGGGGGGGCAGATACGCAGTATTTT.

This clone was seen a handful of times. This chain joins TRBV2 and TRBJ2-2, with a weak D call TRBD1 (5 bases). The CDR3 sequence is 16 residues long. V lost 2 bases to trimming and J lost 4 bases, with 14 bases between them. Per the germline V gene, CDR1 is SNHLY and CDR2 is FYNNEI. The CDR3: CASSESGAAGTGELFF. The CDR3 bases are TGTGCCAGCAGTGAAAGTGGGGCGGCAGGCACCGGGGAGCTGTTTTTT.

V gene TRBV24-1 combines with J gene TRBJ2-7; possible D gene TRBD2, 6 bases. V gave up 12 bases and J gave up 0 bases, with 23 bases separating them. The CDR3 has 16 amino acids. Germline CDR1 reads KGHDR; CDR2 reads SFDVKD. CDR3 bases: TGTGCCCCGGAGGGGACTTTCCTAGAATACTCCTACGAGCAGTACTTC. It specifies CAPEGTFLEYSYEQYF.

The chain combines TRBV5-6 with TRBJ2-7; weak D call: TRBD2 (7 bases). The CDR3 loop spans 15 amino acids. Trimming pared 3 bases from V and 3 bases from J, leaving 16 bases between. Germline V lookup: CDR1 SGHDT, CDR2 YYEEEE. As DNA, the CDR3 is TGTGCCAGCAGCTGGAGGACTAGGGGGTACTACGAGCAGTACTTC. Protein product: CASSWRTRGYYEQYF.

The chain has TRBV12-3 or TRBV12-4 and TRBJ1-4; D remains unclear. V lost 3 bases, J lost 6 bases, and 8 bases lay in between. The length of the CDR3 is 13 residues. As DNA, the CDR3 is TGTGCCAGCAGTTTGACGGGGTATGAAAAACTGTTTTTT. Protein product: CASSLTGYEKLFF.

The V and J genes are TRBV21-1 and TRBJ1-2. TRBV21-1 is termed a pseudogene. This CDR3 comprises 15 residues. The CDR3 protein is CASSGGPRINYGYTF. For the CDR3, the DNA is TGTGCCAGCAGCGGCGGGCCACGAATTAACTATGGCTACACCTTC.

The rearrangement uses TRBV5-1 and TRBJ1-1; TRBD1 matches at 7 bases. This CDR3 contains 15 residues. Trimming took 3 bases from V and 7 from J; bases not matched to a gene: 12. Per the germline V gene, CDR1 is SGHRS and CDR2 is YFSETQ. The CDR3, as DNA: TGCGCCAGCAGCTCACCCACCGGGACAGCGGGTGAAGCTTTCTTT. Residues: CASSSPTGTAGEAFF.

The J gene is TRBJ1-1, the V gene TRBV7-9; possible D gene TRBD1, 6 bases. Trimming shortened V by 3 bases and J by 5 bases, and 10 bases separated the two germline ends. CDR3 size: 13 residues. In germline, CDR1 is SEHNR, CDR2 FQNEAQ (reference sequence). DNA of the CDR3: TGTGCCAGCAGCTTGGCCCAGGGGACTGAAGCTTTCTTT. It is translated as CASSLAQGTEAFF. The variable domain in full, with the rest retrieved from reference TRBV7-9 and TRBJ1-1, is DTGVSQNPRHKITKRGQNVTFRCDPISEHNRLYWYRQTLGQGPEFLTYFQNEAQLEKSRLLSDRFSAERPKGSFSTLEIQRTEQGDSAMYLCASSLAQGTEAFFGQGTRLTVV.

The chain employs TRBV3-1 (or the pseudogene TRBV3-2) and TRBJ1-1; a possible D gene is TRBD1 (5 bases). CDR3 length equals 15 residues. Trimming took off 4 bases at V and 3 bases at J, with 15 bases between the two ends. The germline V gene has CDR1 LGHDT and CDR2 YNNKEL (reference sequence). CDR3: CASSPSPGLDTEAFF. In DNA, the CDR3 is TGTGCCAGCAGCCCTTCCCCGGGACTTGACACTGAAGCTTTCTTT.

The chain couples TRBV4-1 to TRBJ2-3; 9 bases map to TRBD2. The CDR3 runs to 14 residues. V shed 0 bases, J shed 8 bases, and the junction held 3 bases outside the gene matches. CDR1 and CDR2 (germline): MGHRA, YSYEKL. CDR3 in amino acids: CASSQDAGGATQYF. Here the CDR3 DNA reads TGCGCCAGCAGCCAAGACGCGGGGGGGGCTACGCAGTATTTT.

This chain connects TRBV6-5 to TRBJ2-2; 11 nucleotides agree with TRBD1. Trimming cost V 6 bases and J 6 bases; bases outside gene matches: 3. CDR1 is MNHEY, CDR2 SVGAGI, per germline. The length of the CDR3 is 14 residues. CDR3 region: CASRGQGEAGELFF. The CDR3 DNA reads as TGTGCCAGCAGGGGACAGGGGGAGGCCGGGGAGCTGTTTTTT.

This rearrangement joins TRBV3-1 (or the pseudogene TRBV3-2) to TRBJ1-2, with 8 bases lining up with TRBD1. V shed 0 bases, J shed 3 bases, and the junction held 3 bases outside the gene matches. Germline CDR1 LGHDT, CDR2 YNNKEL (reference sequence). This CDR3 comprises 15 residues. CDR3 bases: TGTGCCAGCAGCCAAGACAGGGGGCAAGACTATGGCTACACCTTC. Protein product: CASSQDRGQDYGYTF.

The V gene is TRBV10-2, the J gene TRBJ2-1; 7 bases fit TRBD1. This CDR3 has 16 amino acids. CDR1 and CDR2 from the germline V gene are WSHSY and SAAADI. The J segment lost 4 bases and the V segment lost 3 bases, leaving 9 bases of the junction unmatched. Here the CDR3 reads CASSDRDRKPYNEQFF. The CDR3 coding sequence is TGCGCCAGCAGTGATAGGGACAGAAAACCGTACAATGAGCAGTTCTTC.

The chain carries TRBV5-1 and TRBJ2-3; D is possibly TRBD1 (6 bases). The V end lost 4 bases, the J end lost 1 base, and 10 bases lay between the germline ends. The CDR3 runs to 14 residues. Germline CDR1 is SGHRS and CDR2 is YFSETQ. CDR3 sequence: CASSSWTGTDTQYF. The CDR3 nucleotides read TGCGCCAGCAGCAGTTGGACAGGCACAGATACGCAGTATTTT.